This TCR beta chain was identified during a study of shared clonotypes between healthy human individuals. Study-level results: Richness estimates generally favored naive over memory subsets.

TCRdb's copy holds only in-frame clones and misses some; the assay was immunoSEQ multiplex PCR. The sample includes some 2,500,000 clones, over 85% of them seen just once. The CDR3 totals 15 residues. The V gene lost 6 bases and the J gene lost 0 bases, with 12 bases spanning the gap. Germline V CDR1 and CDR2: MNHNS, SASEGT. Remarks on this clone: The antigen remains unidentified.

The TCR was taken from a man between 18 and 29 years old in good health. Some clones in this sample may be carry-over from other donors' samples. The chain combines TRBV6-1 with TRBJ1-5; TRBD1 might be the D (5 bases). The sequenced sample was naive CD4+ T cells from PBMCs. Documented subset: CD45RA+ positively selected. The CDR3 sequence: CASRRDSYSNQPQHF. CDR3 nucleotide sequence: TGTGCCAGCAGGCGTGACAGCTATAGCAATCAGCCCCAGCATTTT.